This T cell receptor (beta chain) was sequenced for a study of lymphopenia after photon versus proton radiotherapy (dated by TCRdb to about 2019). Background for the entire study: The immunological effects of photon versus proton radiation therapy were compared in patients with gastrointestinal tumors who developed high-grade lymphopenia. The cohort included approximately 22 patients with gastrointestinal tumors who developed lymphopenia after receiving either photon or proton therapy. The study was designed to characterize how the impact on the immune system differs between the two radiation modalities. Broader findings and caveats from the paper: Relative stability during treatment was observed in proton-treated patients, whereas loss of naive T cells and TCR diversity and gain of effector/memory populations were observed in photon-treated patients. Across the cohort, among patients who died, a greater drop in TCR diversity after the nadir was inversely correlated with overall survival time. The survival association was assessed only in patients who died, and the authors presented better survival with proton therapy as a possibility rather than a demonstrated result. After the lymphocyte count nadir, repertoires from photon-treated patients showed oligoclonal expansion, particularly of CD8+ Temra cells, and this expansion drove the decline in diversity.

Relative to germline, V is 6 bases shorter and J is 5 bases shorter, with 12 bases between their ends. Its CDR3 holds 13 amino acids, cysteine through phenylalanine. Only the CDR3 region is kept as DNA, spanning 39 bases read in frame from base 1. The germline V gene specifies MNHNS as CDR1 and SASEGT as CDR2. About this clone: Its antigen target is currently unknown. Per-nucleotide qualities are absent, and no much larger clonotype sits a single base away.

The library was generated by the immunoSEQ multiplex PCR assay. T cell repertoires were profiled with deep sequencing of rearranged TCR beta loci together with multiparametric flow cytometry. TCRdb provides this immuneACCESS table in a form limited to in-frame rearrangements. Some clones are lacking; in checked studies, under half of them reflect an unresolved V gene, and why the rest are absent is not known. A total of about 45,000 clones appear in this sample, 85% of them only once. Roughly 2.3% of the sample comes from the top ten. This TCR was sampled from a man between 40 and 49 years old with gastric cancer. The chain links TRBV6-1 with TRBJ2-3; the D gene assignment is ambiguous. Sequencing was performed on peripheral blood, taken from a patient treated with photon-based radiotherapy. The DNA is TGTGCCAGCAGAGCTACCTTCCTAGATACGCAGTATTTT. Its protein reads: CASRATFLDTQYF.